The source of this T cell receptor beta chain is a study of T-cell memory formation after mild COVID-19. On the study more broadly: TCR clusters were mostly confined to one donor each.

This clonotype has just a few counts. The antigen is not known. The V and J ends lost 5 bases and 5 bases respectively, with 14 bases between them. The CDR3 covers 14 residues. In germline, CDR1 is MDHEN, CDR2 SYDVKM. Findings and caveats of the study: Contracting CD4+ clones lay largely in CM and EM, with CD8+ ones residing in EMRA. Day 15 to 85 contractors were CD4/CD8 balanced; later expanders leaned CD4+.

TCRdb processed the 5' RACE reads anew with MiXCR; each CDR3 protein has one entry. Among 30,000 to 45,000 distinct CDR3 sequences listed, about 10% were seen once. The rearrangement joins TRBV28 to TRBJ2-3, with D possibly being TRBD2 (5 bases). The sequenced sample consisted of PBMCs or a T cell subset sorted from them (not recorded which). The source of this sequence is a man aged 18-30 years who had mild COVID-19 (a few samples of this study predate the infection). Cell type and time point are not known. CDR3 sequence: CASSPRGLRDTQYF. In nucleotides, the CDR3 is TGTGCCAGCAGTCCGCGCGGGCTGCGAGATACGCAGTATTTT.